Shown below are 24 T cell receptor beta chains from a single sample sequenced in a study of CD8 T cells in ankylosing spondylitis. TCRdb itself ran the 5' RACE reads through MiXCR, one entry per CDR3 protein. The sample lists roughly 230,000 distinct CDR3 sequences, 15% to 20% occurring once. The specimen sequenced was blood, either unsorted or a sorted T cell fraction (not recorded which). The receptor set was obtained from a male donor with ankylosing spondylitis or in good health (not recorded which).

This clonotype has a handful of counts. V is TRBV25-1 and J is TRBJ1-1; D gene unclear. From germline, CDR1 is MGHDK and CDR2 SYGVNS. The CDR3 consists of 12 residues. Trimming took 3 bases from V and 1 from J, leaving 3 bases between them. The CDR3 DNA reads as TGTGCCAGCAGTGAGGCGAACACTGAAGCTTTCTTT. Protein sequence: CASSEANTEAFF.

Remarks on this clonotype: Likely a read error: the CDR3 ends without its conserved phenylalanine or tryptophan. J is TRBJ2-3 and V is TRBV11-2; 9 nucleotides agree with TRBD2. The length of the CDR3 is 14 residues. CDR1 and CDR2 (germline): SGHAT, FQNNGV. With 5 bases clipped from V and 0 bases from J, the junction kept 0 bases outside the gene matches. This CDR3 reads CASSLAGSTDTQYL. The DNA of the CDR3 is TGTGCCAGCAGCCTAGCGGGGAGCACAGATACGCAGTATTTA.

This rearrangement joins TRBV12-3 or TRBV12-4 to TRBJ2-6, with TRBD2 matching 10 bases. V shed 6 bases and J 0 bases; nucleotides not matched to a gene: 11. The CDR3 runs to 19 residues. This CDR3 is CASRDLTSGVYSGANVLTF. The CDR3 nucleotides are TGTGCCAGCAGAGACCTAACTAGCGGGGTCTACTCTGGGGCCAACGTCCTGACTTTC.

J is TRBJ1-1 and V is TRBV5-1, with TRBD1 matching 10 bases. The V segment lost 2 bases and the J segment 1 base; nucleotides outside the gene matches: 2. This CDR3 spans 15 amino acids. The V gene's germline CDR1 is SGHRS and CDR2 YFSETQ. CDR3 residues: CASSFDRGPNTEAFF. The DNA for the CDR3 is TGCGCCAGCAGCTTCGACAGGGGGCCGAACACTGAAGCTTTCTTT.

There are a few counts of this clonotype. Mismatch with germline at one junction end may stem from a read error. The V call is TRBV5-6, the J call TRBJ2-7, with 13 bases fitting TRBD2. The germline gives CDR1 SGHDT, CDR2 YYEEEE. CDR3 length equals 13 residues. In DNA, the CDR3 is TGTGCCAGCAGCTTTACTAGCGGGAGGGCCCCCACATTC. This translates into CASSFTSGRAPTF.

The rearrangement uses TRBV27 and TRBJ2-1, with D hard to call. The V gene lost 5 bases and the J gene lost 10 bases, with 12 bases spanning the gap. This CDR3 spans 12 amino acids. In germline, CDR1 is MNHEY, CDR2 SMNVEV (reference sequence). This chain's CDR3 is CASSPRQEEQFF. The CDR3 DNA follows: TGTGCCAGCAGTCCTCGACAAGAAGAGCAGTTCTTC.

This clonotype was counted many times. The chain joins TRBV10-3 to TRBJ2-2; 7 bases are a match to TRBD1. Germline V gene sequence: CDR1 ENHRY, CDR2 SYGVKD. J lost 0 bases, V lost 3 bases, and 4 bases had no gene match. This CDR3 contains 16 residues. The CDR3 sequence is CAISDLDRANTGELFF. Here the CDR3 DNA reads TGTGCCATCAGTGATCTCGACAGGGCGAACACCGGGGAGCTGTTTTTT.

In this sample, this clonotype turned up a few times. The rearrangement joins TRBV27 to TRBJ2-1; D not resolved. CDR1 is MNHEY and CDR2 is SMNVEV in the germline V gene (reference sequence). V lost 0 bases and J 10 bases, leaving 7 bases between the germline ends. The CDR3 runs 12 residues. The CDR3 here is CASSLSSQEQFF. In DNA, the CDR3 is TGTGCCAGCAGTTTATCGAGCCAGGAGCAGTTCTTC.

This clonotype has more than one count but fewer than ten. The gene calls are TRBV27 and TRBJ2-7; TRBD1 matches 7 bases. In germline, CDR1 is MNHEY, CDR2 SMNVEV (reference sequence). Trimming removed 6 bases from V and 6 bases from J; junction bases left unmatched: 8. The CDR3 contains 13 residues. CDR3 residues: CASSSRQGFEQYF. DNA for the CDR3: TGTGCCAGCAGCTCGAGACAGGGCTTCGAGCAGTACTTC.

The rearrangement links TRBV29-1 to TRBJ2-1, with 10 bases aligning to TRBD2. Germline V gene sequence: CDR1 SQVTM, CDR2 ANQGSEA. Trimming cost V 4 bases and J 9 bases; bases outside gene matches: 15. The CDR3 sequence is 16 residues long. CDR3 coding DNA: TGCAGCGTTGTATCTCTAACTAGCGGGACTTTGGGTGAGCAGTTCTTC. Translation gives CSVVSLTSGTLGEQFF.

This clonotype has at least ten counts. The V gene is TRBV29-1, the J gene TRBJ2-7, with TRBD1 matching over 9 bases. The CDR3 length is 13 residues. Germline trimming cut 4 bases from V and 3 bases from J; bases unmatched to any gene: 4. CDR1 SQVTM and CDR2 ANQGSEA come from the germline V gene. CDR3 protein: CSVGDRGNYEQYF. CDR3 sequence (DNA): TGCAGCGTTGGCGACAGGGGGAACTACGAGCAGTACTTC.

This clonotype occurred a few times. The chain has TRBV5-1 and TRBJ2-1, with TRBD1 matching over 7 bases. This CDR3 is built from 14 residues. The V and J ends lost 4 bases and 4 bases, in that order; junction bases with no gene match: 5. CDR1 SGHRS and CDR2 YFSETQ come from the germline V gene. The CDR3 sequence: CASSEGTVYNEQFF. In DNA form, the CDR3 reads TGCGCCAGCAGCGAAGGGACAGTGTACAATGAGCAGTTCTTC.

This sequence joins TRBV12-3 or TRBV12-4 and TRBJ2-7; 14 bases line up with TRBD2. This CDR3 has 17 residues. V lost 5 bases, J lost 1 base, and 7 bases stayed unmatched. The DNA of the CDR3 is TGTGCCAGCAGTGCGGGACTAGCGGGAGAGGCGTCCTACGAGCAGTACTTC. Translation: CASSAGLAGEASYEQYF.

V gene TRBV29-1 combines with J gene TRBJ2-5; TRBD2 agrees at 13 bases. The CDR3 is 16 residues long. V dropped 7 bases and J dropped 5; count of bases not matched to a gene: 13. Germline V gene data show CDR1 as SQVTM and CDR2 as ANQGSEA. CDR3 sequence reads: CSGGLAGEGFRETQYF. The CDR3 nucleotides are TGCAGCGGTGGACTAGCGGGAGAAGGATTTCGTGAGACCCAGTACTTC.

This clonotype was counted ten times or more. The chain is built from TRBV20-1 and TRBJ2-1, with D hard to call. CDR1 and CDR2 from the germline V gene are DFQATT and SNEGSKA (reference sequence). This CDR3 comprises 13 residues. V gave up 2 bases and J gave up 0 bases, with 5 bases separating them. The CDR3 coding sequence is TGCAGTGCTAGACCCCGCTCCTACAATGAGCAGTTCTTC. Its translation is CSARPRSYNEQFF.

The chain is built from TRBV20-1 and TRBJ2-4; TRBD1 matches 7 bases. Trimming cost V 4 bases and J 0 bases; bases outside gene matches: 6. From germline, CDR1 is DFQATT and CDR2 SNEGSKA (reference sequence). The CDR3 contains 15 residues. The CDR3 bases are TGCAGTGCTACCGGGACAGAACTAGCCAAAAACATTCAGTACTTC. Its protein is CSATGTELAKNIQYF.

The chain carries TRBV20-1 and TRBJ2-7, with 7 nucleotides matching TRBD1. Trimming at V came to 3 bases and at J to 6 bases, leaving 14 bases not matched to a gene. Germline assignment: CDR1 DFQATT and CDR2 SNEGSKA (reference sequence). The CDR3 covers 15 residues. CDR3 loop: CSASGFDRAVGEQYF. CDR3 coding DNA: TGCAGTGCTAGTGGCTTCGACAGGGCGGTAGGCGAGCAGTACTTC.

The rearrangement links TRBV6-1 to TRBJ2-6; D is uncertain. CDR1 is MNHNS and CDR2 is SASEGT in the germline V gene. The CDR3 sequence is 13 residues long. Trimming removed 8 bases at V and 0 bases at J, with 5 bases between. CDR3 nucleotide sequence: TGTGCCAGCGGGCCCTCTGGGGCCAACGTCCTGACTTTC. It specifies CASGPSGANVLTF.

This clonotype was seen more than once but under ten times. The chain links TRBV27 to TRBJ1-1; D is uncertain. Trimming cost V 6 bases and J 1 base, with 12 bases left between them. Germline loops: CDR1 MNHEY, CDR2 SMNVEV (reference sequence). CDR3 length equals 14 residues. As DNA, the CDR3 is TGTGCCAGCAGAATATACCTTGAGAACACTGAAGCTTTCTTT. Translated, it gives CASRIYLENTEAFF.

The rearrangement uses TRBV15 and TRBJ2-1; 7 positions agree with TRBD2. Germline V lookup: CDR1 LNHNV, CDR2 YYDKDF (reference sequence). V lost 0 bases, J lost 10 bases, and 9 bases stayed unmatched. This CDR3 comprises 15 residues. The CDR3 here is CATSRDGAGAGEQFF. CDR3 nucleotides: TGTGCCACCAGCAGAGATGGTGCGGGAGCAGGCGAGCAGTTCTTC.

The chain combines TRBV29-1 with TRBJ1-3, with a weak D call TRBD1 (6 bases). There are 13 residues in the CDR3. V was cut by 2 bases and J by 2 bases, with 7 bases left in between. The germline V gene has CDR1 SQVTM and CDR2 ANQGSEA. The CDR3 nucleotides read TGCAGCGTTGAATCAGGGGCTGGAAACACCATATATTTT. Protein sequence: CSVESGAGNTIYF.

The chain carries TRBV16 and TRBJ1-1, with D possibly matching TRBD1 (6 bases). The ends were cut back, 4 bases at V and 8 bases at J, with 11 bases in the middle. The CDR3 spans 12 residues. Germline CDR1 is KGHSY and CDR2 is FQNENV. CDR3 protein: CASSPRTEEAFF. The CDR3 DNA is TGTGCCAGCAGCCCTCGGACAGAAGAAGCTTTCTTT.

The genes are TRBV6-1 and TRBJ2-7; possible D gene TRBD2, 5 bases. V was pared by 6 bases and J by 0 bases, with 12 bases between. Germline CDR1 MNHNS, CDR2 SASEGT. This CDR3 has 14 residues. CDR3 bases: TGTGCCAGCAGAACGGACTCAAACTCCTACGAGCAGTACTTC. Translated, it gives CASRTDSNSYEQYF.

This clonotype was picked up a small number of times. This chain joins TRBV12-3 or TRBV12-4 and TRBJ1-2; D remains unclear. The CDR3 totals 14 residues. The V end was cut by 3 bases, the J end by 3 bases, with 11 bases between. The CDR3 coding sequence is TGTGCCAGCAGTTTTTCTACGGGGTACTATGGCTACACCTTC. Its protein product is CASSFSTGYYGYTF.